These 10 T cell receptor beta chains were sequenced from one sample in a study of PD-1 blockade in classical Hodgkin lymphoma. Each and every patient relapsed after autologous stem cell transplantation, and patients got differing brentuximab vedotin exposure. The assay was immunoSEQ multiplex PCR, and TCRdb's table has in-frame clones only and misses some. Of about 46,000 clones listed, around 66% were seen once; the top ten hold about 11%. The material sequenced was peripheral blood mononuclear cells (PBMCs), taken at baseline. Every receptor here comes from a human donor with classical Hodgkin lymphoma.

The rearrangement uses TRBV5-1 and TRBJ1-1; 9 nucleotides line up with TRBD1. The CDR3 is made up of 15 amino acids. Per the germline V gene, CDR1 is SGHRS and CDR2 is YFSETQ. Unmatched junction bases numbered 4, after V lost 0 bases and J lost 4 bases. In nucleotides, the CDR3 is TGCGCCAGCAGCTTGGTACAGGGGGCTATCACTGAAGCTTTCTTT. Translating gives CASSLVQGAITEAFF.

This chain connects TRBV6-5 to TRBJ2-7; TRBD1 is a possible D gene (5 bases). The germline gives CDR1 MNHEY, CDR2 SVGAGI. This CDR3 has 13 residues. V lost 0 bases and J lost 5, with 8 bases in between. CDR3 sequence reads: CASSYSRQHEQYF. CDR3 nucleotide sequence: TGTGCCAGCAGTTACTCCCGACAGCACGAGCAGTACTTC.

The chain links TRBV15 to TRBJ1-2; no reliable D call. CDR1 and CDR2 from the germline V gene are LNHNV and YYDKDF (reference sequence). V gave up 5 bases and J gave up 1 base, with 17 bases separating them. This CDR3 contains 16 residues. The CDR3 sequence is CATSGTHHLINYGYTF. CDR3 in DNA: TGTGCCACCAGCGGAACACACCATCTAATTAACTATGGCTACACCTTC.

This chain uses TRBV19 with TRBJ1-2; 7 bases agree with TRBD1. V dropped 4 bases and J dropped 2; count of bases not matched to a gene: 7. This CDR3 has 15 amino acids. Germline V lookup: CDR1 LNHDA, CDR2 SQIVND (reference sequence). The CDR3 spells CASSTTGNSNYGYTF. The CDR3 DNA sequence: TGTGCCAGTAGTACGACAGGGAACTCCAACTATGGCTACACCTTC.

The chain couples TRBV5-1 to TRBJ2-5; D is undetermined. This CDR3 spans 13 amino acids. V lost 0 bases to trimming and J lost 4 bases, with 7 bases between them. The germline V gene has CDR1 SGHRS and CDR2 YFSETQ. The CDR3 region has the DNA TGCGCCAGCAGCTTGGAAGGTGGAGAGACCCAGTACTTC. It yields the protein CASSLEGGETQYF. The variable domain in full, with the rest retrieved from reference TRBV5-1 and TRBJ2-5, is KAGVTQTPRYLIKTRGQQVTLSCSPISGHRSVSWYQQTPGQGLQFLFEYFSETQRNKGNFPGRFSGRQFSNSRSEMNVSTLELGDSALYLCASSLEGGETQYFGPGTRLLVL.

This clone was detected only a few times. The chain joins TRBV9 to TRBJ2-3; TRBD1 matches 9 bases. Germline CDR1 SGDLS, CDR2 YYNGEE. This CDR3 comprises 17 residues. Trimming cost V 3 bases and J 3 bases; bases outside gene matches: 11. The CDR3, as DNA: TGTGCCAGCAGCGCTGGGACAGGGAATGTGAGGACAGATACGCAGTATTTT. Amino acid sequence: CASSAGTGNVRTDTQYF.

The genes are TRBV7-2 and TRBJ2-4; TRBD2 is a possible D gene (5 bases). The CDR3 has 14 amino acids. V lost 1 base and J lost 7, with 11 bases in between. Germline V lookup: CDR1 SGHTA, CDR2 FQGNSA. CDR3 sequence: CASSLGNRGNIQYF. The CDR3 coding sequence is TGTGCCAGCAGCTTAGGAAATAGAGGGAACATTCAGTACTTC. Complete variable domain (other parts from reference TRBV7-2 and TRBJ2-4): GAGVSQSPSNKVTEKGKDVELRCDPISGHTALYWYRQSLGQGLEFLIYFQGNSAPDKSGLPSDRFSAERTGGSVSTLTIQRTQQEDSAVYLCASSLGNRGNIQYFGAGTRLSVL.

The chain couples TRBV5-1 to TRBJ2-1; D may match TRBD1 or TRBD2 (5 bases each). The CDR3 has 16 amino acids. V lost 4 bases to trimming and J lost 5 bases, with 19 bases between them. Germline assignment: CDR1 SGHRS and CDR2 YFSETQ. The CDR3 loop reads CASSPRGRSGNNEQFF. DNA for the CDR3: TGCGCCAGCAGCCCTCGGGGCCGGAGTGGAAACAATGAGCAGTTCTTC.

The chain uses TRBV27 and TRBJ2-7; tentative D call: TRBD1 (6 bases). Germline V lookup: CDR1 MNHEY, CDR2 SMNVEV (reference sequence). The CDR3 runs 13 residues. The V end lost 3 bases, the J end lost 1 base, and 7 bases lay between the germline ends. CDR3 amino acids: CASSFRGSYEQYF. CDR3 in DNA: TGTGCCAGCAGTTTCAGGGGATCCTACGAGCAGTACTTC.

The chain has TRBV21-1 and TRBJ2-7; the table gives TRBD1 as D, unverified against the DNA. TRBV21-1 counts as a pseudogene. CDR3 size: 15 residues. Here the CDR3 DNA reads TGTGCCAGCAGCCCTCTCCGGGACAGGGCGTACGAGCAGTACTTC. It encodes CASSPLRDRAYEQYF.